This TCR beta chain was sequenced in a study of blood T cell repertoires in COVID-19. Study-level background: COVID-19 samples from acute and convalescent phases originated in the United States, Italy and Spain. T cells, B-cell-depleted T cells, or PBMCs provided the cDNA or gDNA that served as material.

In the study's own analysis: It was from reference gene primer amplification that nucleated cell counts were estimated. The data were produced by immunoSEQ multiplex PCR, yet TCRdb's version contains in-frame clones alone and is incomplete. That table is the source of V, J and clone size, and D and trimming were worked out from the DNA. The profile shows around 68,000 clones, about 87% of them singletons. This clone was counted a single time. The CDR3 is 14 amino acids. Trimming cost V 6 bases and J 2 bases, with 13 bases left between them. The germline gives CDR1 SGHRS, CDR2 YFSETQ. Sequencing was done on a sample of peripheral blood. This chain uses TRBV5-1 with TRBJ2-3, with D possibly matching TRBD2 (7 bases). This TCR derives from a human donor in a cohort sampled during active COVID-19. CDR3 nucleotides: TGCGCCAGCACCCGGGGGGCCTTCACAGATACGCAGTATTTT. It codes for CASTRGAFTDTQYF.